These 3 T cell receptor beta chains came from one sample sequenced in a study of cytotoxic CD8 clonotypes in ibrutinib-treated CLL. Profiling relied on immunoSEQ multiplex PCR, and the TCRdb table lists in-frame clones only, not all of them. The data contain over 100,000 clones, over 75% of them singletons. The starting material was PBMCs, obtained after 24 months of ibrutinib treatment. The receptor source for this set is a human donor with chronic lymphocytic leukemia.

The genes are TRBV28 and TRBJ2-7; 9 nucleotides agree with TRBD2. This CDR3 has 15 residues. The V gene end was trimmed by 4 bases and the J gene end by 4 bases; junction bases not matched to a gene: 8. The germline V gene encodes CDR1 MDHEN and CDR2 SYDVKM. The CDR3 nucleotides read TGTGCCAGCAGTTCCCTTCTAGCGGGATTATACGAGCAGTACTTC. Its protein is CASSSLLAGLYEQYF. The full variable domain, with the rest looked up from reference TRBV28 and TRBJ2-7, is DVKVTQSSRYLVKRTGEKVFLECVQDMDHENMFWYRQDPGLGLRLIYFSYDVKMKEKGDIPEGYSVSREKKERFSLILESASTNQTSMYLCASSSLLAGLYEQYFGPGTRLTVT.

V is TRBV28 and J is TRBJ1-1; unclear D gene. Germline values: CDR1 MDHEN, CDR2 SYDVKM. The CDR3 length is 14 residues. With 3 bases removed from V and 11 bases from J, the gap between germline ends came to 19 bases. For the CDR3, the DNA is TGTGCCAGCAGTTTTAGAGGGAGTAGGAGCGGGGCTTTCTTT. Protein sequence: CASSFRGSRSGAFF.

The sample holds one count of this clone. The chain is built from TRBV4-2 and TRBJ1-5; D gene unclear. Trimming removed 4 bases at V and 3 bases at J, with 19 bases between. The CDR3 runs to 17 residues. CDR1 is LGHNA, CDR2 YNFKEQ, per germline. CDR3 loop: CASSPSLRPEYNQPQHF. The CDR3, as DNA: TGTGCCAGCAGCCCCTCCCTCCGGCCAGAGTACAATCAGCCCCAGCATTTT.